This passage covers 21 T cell receptor beta chains from one sample sequenced in a study of CD8 T cells in ankylosing spondylitis. Broader study findings: Several highly homologous variants made up a TCR beta motif that seemed to typify ankylosing spondylitis blood.

TCRdb ran MiXCR on the 5' RACE reads and lists one entry per CDR3 protein. The table records 750,000 to 850,000 distinct CDR3 sequences, about 10% of them present only once. No antigens are known for them. Sequencing was done on a sample of blood, either unsorted or a sorted T cell fraction (not recorded which). The receptors shown here come from a male donor with ankylosing spondylitis.

This clonotype occurred many times. The V and J genes are TRBV29-1 and TRBJ2-3; D unclear. There are 12 residues in the CDR3. Germline values: CDR1 SQVTM, CDR2 ANQGSEA. V lost 8 bases and J lost 0, with 9 bases in between. The CDR3 DNA follows: TGCAGCACGTGCGAAAGCACAGATACGCAGTATTTT. Its translation is CSTCESTDTQYF.

This clonotype was found many times. The chain couples TRBV12-5 to TRBJ2-1; 9 bases fit TRBD1. Trimming took 1 base from V and 4 from J; bases not matched to a gene: 5. Germline V gene data show CDR1 as LGHNT and CDR2 as FRNRAP. The CDR3 spans 16 residues. The CDR3 coding sequence is TGTGCTAGTGGTTTGGACAAGGGACAGGGTTACAATGAGCAGTTCTTC. It yields the protein CASGLDKGQGYNEQFF.

In this sample, this clonotype turned up many times. In DNA, the CDR3 is TGTGCCAGCAGGTTTGGGTCTGGGGCCAACGTCCTGACTTTC. Translated: CASRFGSGANVLTF. This chain connects TRBV5-5 to TRBJ2-6; D not resolved. The V gene's germline CDR1 is SGHKS and CDR2 YYEKEE (reference sequence). The CDR3 is 14 amino acids. V was cut by 5 bases and J by 1 base, with 7 bases left in between.

The chain couples TRBV5-1 to TRBJ2-1; TRBD2 aligns across 7 bases. J was trimmed by 8 bases and V by 4 bases; bases with no gene match: 12. This CDR3 comprises 15 residues. The V gene's germline CDR1 is SGHRS and CDR2 YFSETQ. The CDR3 DNA is TGCGCCAGCAGCCCGGCTGGCGGGAGCTGGTATGAGCAGTTCTTC. Translating it yields CASSPAGGSWYEQFF. The full variable domain, in which reference TRBV5-1 and TRBJ2-1 provide the parts outside the CDR3, is KAGVTQTPRYLIKTRGQQVTLSCSPISGHRSVSWYQQTPGQGLQFLFEYFSETQRNKGNFPGRFSGRQFSNSRSEMNVSTLELGDSALYLCASSPAGGSWYEQFFGPGTRLTVL.

Many counts were recorded for this clonotype. This sequence joins TRBV18 and TRBJ1-5; D gene unclear. Trimming cost V 1 base and J 4 bases, with 11 bases left between them. This CDR3 has 15 amino acids. Germline loops: CDR1 KGHSH, CDR2 LQKENI. CDR3 region: CASSPQTTINQPQHF. As DNA, the CDR3 is TGTGCCAGCTCACCACAGACTACTATTAATCAGCCCCAGCATTTT. Together with reference TRBV18 and TRBJ1-5, the CDR3 gives the full variable domain: NAGVMQNPRHLVRRRGQEARLRCSPMKGHSHVYWYRQLPEEGLKFMVYLQKENIIDESGMPKERFSAEFPKEGPSILRIQQVVRGDSAAYFCASSPQTTINQPQHFGDGTRLSIL.

A remark on this clonotype: This sequence may be a read error, since a much larger clone differs from it by one base. CDR3 residues: CASSRDRLSYNEQFF. The CDR3 DNA is TGTGCCAGCAGTCGGGACAGACTCTCCTACAATGAGCAGTTCTTC. The chain carries TRBV6-2 or TRBV6-3 and TRBJ2-1; 7 bases align to TRBD1. The CDR3 totals 15 residues. CDR1 is MNHEY and CDR2 is SVGEGT in the germline V gene. V trimming: 5 bases; J trimming: 0 bases; junction bases outside the gene matches: 4.

This clonotype was counted at least ten times. The rearrangement links TRBV27 to TRBJ1-5; D uncertain. The CDR3 has 14 amino acids. The germline CDR1 and CDR2 sequences are MNHEY and SMNVEV (reference sequence). The V end was cut by 6 bases, the J end by 6 bases, with 15 bases between. The CDR3 spells CASRRGGSGQPQHF. Here the CDR3 DNA reads TGTGCCAGCAGGCGGGGTGGAAGCGGTCAGCCCCAGCATTTT.

This clonotype was recorded once. The chain uses TRBV7-9 and TRBJ1-1; 7 bases map to TRBD1. Germline assignment: CDR1 SEHNR and CDR2 FQNEAQ (reference sequence). The junction had 5 bases not matched to a gene; V was cut back by 8 bases and J by 2 bases. The CDR3 length is 13 residues. The CDR3: CASVGQSNTEAFF. The CDR3 region has the DNA TGTGCCAGCGTGGGACAGTCAAACACTGAAGCTTTCTTT.

V is TRBV20-1 and J is TRBJ1-1; D uncertain. CDR3 length equals 13 residues. V was cut by 0 bases and J by 7 bases, with 12 bases left in between. Germline CDR1 and CDR2: DFQATT and SNEGSKA (reference sequence). The CDR3 is CSARDSVGGEAFF. CDR3 nucleotide sequence: TGCAGTGCTAGAGATTCGGTAGGAGGTGAAGCTTTCTTT.

This clonotype was counted only a few times. The CDR3 region has the DNA TGTGCCACCAGTGATGGGGAGGCGGATTACAATGAGCAGTTCTTC. It specifies CATSDGEADYNEQFF. The chain combines TRBV24-1 with TRBJ2-1, with D possibly matching TRBD2 (6 bases). Germline V gene sequence: CDR1 KGHDR, CDR2 SFDVKD. The CDR3 is 15 amino acids. V dropped 3 bases and J dropped 4 bases, with 12 bases sitting between them.

V is TRBV28 and J is TRBJ2-1, with D hard to call. In germline, CDR1 is MDHEN, CDR2 SYDVKM. This CDR3 spans 15 amino acids. V gave up 5 bases and J gave up 5 bases, with 16 bases separating them. CDR3: CASSTPALSNNEQFF. CDR3 nucleotide sequence: TGTGCCAGCAGTACTCCGGCGTTAAGTAACAATGAGCAGTTCTTC.

This clonotype was recorded at least ten times. The V call is TRBV2, the J call TRBJ1-4; D perhaps matches TRBD1 (5 bases). V dropped 2 bases and J dropped 8 bases, with 15 bases sitting between them. In germline, CDR1 is SNHLY, CDR2 FYNNEI. This CDR3 is 15 amino acids long. The CDR3 region has the DNA TGTGCCAGCAGTGAATTTGGGGGAGAATTGGAAAAACTGTTTTTT. This sequence encodes CASSEFGGELEKLFF.

This clonotype was picked up a small number of times. The chain is built from TRBV29-1 and TRBJ1-1, with a weak D call TRBD1 (5 bases). Germline V gene lookup returns CDR1 SQVTM and CDR2 ANQGSEA. CDR3 size: 14 residues. Trimming stripped 1 base from V and 4 bases from J, with 13 bases between. The CDR3 loop reads CSVEGRRDGTEAFF. CDR3 nucleotides: TGCAGCGTTGAAGGCCGGAGGGACGGCACTGAAGCTTTCTTT.

This clonotype was seen only a few times. The chain employs TRBV2 and TRBJ2-7, with D unclear. Deletions cut 9 bases from V and 1 base from J, with 7 bases between. The length of the CDR3 is 11 residues. CDR1 and CDR2 from the germline V gene are SNHLY and FYNNEI. The CDR3 DNA reads TGTGCCAGTCAACGTTCCTACGAGCAGTACTTC. It codes for CASQRSYEQYF.

Only a few counts were recorded for this clonotype. The CDR3 sequence: CASSYSFETQYF. CDR3 bases: TGTGCCAGCAGTTACTCGTTCGAGACCCAGTACTTC. The chain employs TRBV6-6 and TRBJ2-5; D is undetermined. Germline CDR1 is MNHNY and CDR2 is SVGAGI (reference sequence). The CDR3 spans 12 residues. V lost 0 bases, J lost 5 bases, and 4 bases lay in between.

This clonotype has a handful of counts. The chain is built from TRBV5-5 and TRBJ2-2, with no clear D. Germline assignment: CDR1 SGHKS and CDR2 YYEKEE (reference sequence). V dropped 0 bases and J dropped 6 bases, with 9 bases sitting between them. The CDR3 sequence is 14 residues long. The CDR3 loop reads CASSLERWSGELFF. In DNA form, the CDR3 reads TGTGCCAGCAGCTTGGAGAGGTGGTCCGGGGAGCTGTTTTTT.

This clonotype was seen at least ten times. The CDR3 sequence: CASSLGLVNTEAFF. In nucleotides, the CDR3 is TGTGCCAGCAGCTTAGGGCTGGTGAACACTGAAGCTTTCTTT. The chain is built from TRBV7-2 and TRBJ1-1; the D is unclear. The CDR3 sequence is 14 residues long. Looked up from germline, CDR1 is SGHTA and CDR2 is FQGNSA. Trimming took off 1 base at V and 0 bases at J, with 6 bases between the two ends.

This chain connects TRBV6-1 to TRBJ2-1; D possibly corresponds to TRBD2 (5 bases). Germline-derived CDR1 and CDR2 are MNHNS and SASEGT. V lost 8 bases and J 3 bases, leaving 14 bases between the germline ends. This CDR3 is 14 amino acids long. The CDR3, as DNA: TGTGCCAGCCGACTTCGGACTTTCTACAATGAGCAGTTCTTC. Its translation is CASRLRTFYNEQFF.

This clonotype was seen more than once but under ten times. The chain is built from TRBV5-6 and TRBJ1-4, with a tentative D call TRBD1 (6 bases). Germline V gives CDR1 SGHDT, CDR2 YYEEEE. V lost 4 bases to trimming and J lost 8 bases, with 18 bases between them. The length of the CDR3 is 15 residues. The CDR3 spells CASSPQGRAHEKLFF. CDR3 DNA sequence: TGTGCCAGCAGCCCCCAGGGGAGGGCCCACGAAAAACTGTTTTTT.

This clonotype appeared a few times. The V call is TRBV20-1, the J call TRBJ2-3; TRBD2 matches at 7 bases. The germline V gene encodes CDR1 DFQATT and CDR2 SNEGSKA (reference sequence). The CDR3 is 14 residues long. Losses at the gene ends were 4 bases for V and 2 bases for J; bases not matched to a gene: 6. CDR3 loop: CSATRGRVTDTQYF. The CDR3 DNA reads TGCAGTGCTACACGGGGGAGGGTCACAGATACGCAGTATTTT.

This clonotype was seen only a few times. The CDR3 loop reads CASSIRPHGLTFSGANVLTF. The CDR3 DNA is TGCGCCAGCAGCATTCGACCCCATGGACTGACCTTCTCTGGGGCCAACGTCCTGACTTTC. This chain uses TRBV5-1 with TRBJ2-6; D may be TRBD2 (5 bases). The CDR3 is made up of 20 amino acids. With 4 bases removed from V and 0 bases from J, the gap between germline ends came to 23 bases. In germline, CDR1 is SGHRS, CDR2 YFSETQ.